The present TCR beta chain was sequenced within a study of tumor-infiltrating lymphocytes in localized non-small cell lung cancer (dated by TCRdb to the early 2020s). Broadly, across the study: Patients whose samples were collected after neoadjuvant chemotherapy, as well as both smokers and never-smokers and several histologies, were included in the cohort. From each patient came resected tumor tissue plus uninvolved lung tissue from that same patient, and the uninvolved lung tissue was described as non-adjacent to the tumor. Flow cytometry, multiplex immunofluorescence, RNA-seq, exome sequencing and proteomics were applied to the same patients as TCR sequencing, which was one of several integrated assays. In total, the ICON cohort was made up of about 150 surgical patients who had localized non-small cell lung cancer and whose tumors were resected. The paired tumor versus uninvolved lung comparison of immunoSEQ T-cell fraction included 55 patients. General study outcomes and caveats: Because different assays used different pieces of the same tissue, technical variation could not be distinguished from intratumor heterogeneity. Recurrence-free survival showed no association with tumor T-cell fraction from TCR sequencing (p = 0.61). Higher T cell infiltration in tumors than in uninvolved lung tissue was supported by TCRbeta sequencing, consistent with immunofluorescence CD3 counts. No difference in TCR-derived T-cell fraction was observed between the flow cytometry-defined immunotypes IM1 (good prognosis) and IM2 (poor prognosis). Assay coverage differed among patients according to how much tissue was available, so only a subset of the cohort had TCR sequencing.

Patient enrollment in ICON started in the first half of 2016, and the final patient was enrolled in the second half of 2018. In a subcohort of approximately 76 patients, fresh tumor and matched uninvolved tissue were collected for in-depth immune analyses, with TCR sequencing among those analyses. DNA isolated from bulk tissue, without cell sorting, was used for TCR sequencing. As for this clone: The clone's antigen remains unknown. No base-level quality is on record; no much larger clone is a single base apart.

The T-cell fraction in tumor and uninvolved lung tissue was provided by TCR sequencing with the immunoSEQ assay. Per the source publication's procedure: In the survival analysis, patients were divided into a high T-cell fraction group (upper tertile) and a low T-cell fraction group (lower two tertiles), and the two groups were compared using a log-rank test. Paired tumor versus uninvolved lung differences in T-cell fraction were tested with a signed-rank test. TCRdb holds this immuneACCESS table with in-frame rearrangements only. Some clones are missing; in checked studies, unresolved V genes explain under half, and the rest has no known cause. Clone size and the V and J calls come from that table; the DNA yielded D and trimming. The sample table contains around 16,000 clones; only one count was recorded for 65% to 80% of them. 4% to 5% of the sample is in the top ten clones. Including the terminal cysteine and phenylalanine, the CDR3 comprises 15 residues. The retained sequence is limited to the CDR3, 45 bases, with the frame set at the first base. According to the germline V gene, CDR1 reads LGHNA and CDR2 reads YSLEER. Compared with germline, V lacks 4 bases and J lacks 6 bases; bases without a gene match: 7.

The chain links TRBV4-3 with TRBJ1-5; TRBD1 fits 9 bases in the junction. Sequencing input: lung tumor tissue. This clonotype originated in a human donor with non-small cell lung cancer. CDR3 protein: CASSLRTGESQPQHF. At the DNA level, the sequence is TGCGCCAGCAGCCTACGGACAGGGGAGTCTCAGCCCCAGCATTTT.